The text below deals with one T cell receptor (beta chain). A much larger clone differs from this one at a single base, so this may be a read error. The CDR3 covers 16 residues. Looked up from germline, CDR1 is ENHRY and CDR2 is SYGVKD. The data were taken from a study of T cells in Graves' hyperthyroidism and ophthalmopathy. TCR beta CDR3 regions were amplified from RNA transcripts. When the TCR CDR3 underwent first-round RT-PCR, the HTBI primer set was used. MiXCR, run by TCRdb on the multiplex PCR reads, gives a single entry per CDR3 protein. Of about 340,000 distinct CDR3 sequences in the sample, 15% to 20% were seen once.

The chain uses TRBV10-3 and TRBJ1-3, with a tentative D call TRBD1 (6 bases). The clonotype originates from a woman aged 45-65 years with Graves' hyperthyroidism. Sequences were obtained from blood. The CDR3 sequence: CASSFSRTETGDTIYF. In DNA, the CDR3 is TGTGCCAGCAGTTTCTCTCGGACAGAAACTGGAGACACCATATATTTT.